This T cell receptor beta chain was sequenced for a study of control samples from healthy donors and cancer patients. The CDR3 runs 13 residues. Germline loops: CDR1 SEHNR, CDR2 FQNEAQ (reference sequence). Between the trimmed V and J ends, which lost 0 bases and 8 bases, there was a span of 8 bases. Generated by immunoSEQ multiplex PCR, the TCRdb table keeps only in-frame clones and is missing some. The table has 170,000 or so clones, more than 85% seen once. The sequence came from a woman between 40 and 50 years old in good health. The sequenced sample was blood. This rearrangement joins TRBV7-9 to TRBJ2-1; D ambiguous. CDR3 amino acids: CASSLAGSDEQFF. The CDR3 coding sequence is TGTGCCAGCAGCTTAGCCGGGTCCGATGAGCAGTTCTTC.